Reported below is one T cell receptor (beta chain). The data were taken from a study of blood T cell repertoires in COVID-19. The study recruited people aged roughly 18 to 100 years across about two dozen US areas. Germline CDR1 LNHNV, CDR2 YYDKDF (reference sequence). V gave up 1 base and J gave up 6 bases, with 21 bases separating them. The CDR3 loop spans 17 amino acids. How the authors handled the data: It was from reference gene primer amplification that nucleated cell counts were estimated. Profiled with immunoSEQ multiplex PCR; TCRdb holds only in-frame clones, not every one. V and J calls and clone size are those listed in that table; D and trimming were worked out from the DNA. The data contain a few hundred thousand clones, approximately 90% of them singletons.

Material for sequencing was PBMCs or T cells enriched from blood (not recorded which). The sequence was collected from a man aged 25 to 40 who had recovered from COVID-19. This chain connects TRBV15 to TRBJ1-1; perhaps TRBD1 as D (5 bases). CDR3 in DNA: TGTGCCACCAGCAGAGCCCGAACAGGAGGGGAAAGGTCTGAAGCTTTCTTT. Amino acids: CATSRARTGGERSEAFF.